The 19 T cell receptor beta chains in this list originate from one sample, sequenced in a study of response to subunit inactivated influenza vaccine. MiXCR was run by TCRdb on the RT-PCR reads, yielding one entry per CDR3 protein. The table has 500,000 to 750,000 distinct CDR3 sequences, about 14% seen once. The material was PBMCs from blood, obtained 12 days after vaccination. These receptors were obtained from a man aged 45-60 years who received an inactivated influenza vaccine.

Concerning this clonotype: A read error may account for a junction end that differs from germline. The chain uses TRBV29-1 and TRBJ1-2; D gene unclear. The germline V gene has CDR1 SQVTM and CDR2 ANQGSEA. The CDR3 is 9 amino acids. The DNA of the CDR3 is TGCAGCGTTGAGGACCCTTGGGCCTTC. It codes for CSVEDPWAF.

This clonotype has just a few counts. The chain couples TRBV5-1 to TRBJ2-7, with D perhaps matching TRBD1 (6 bases). From germline, CDR1 is SGHRS and CDR2 YFSETQ. The CDR3 has 14 amino acids. The V end was cut by 0 bases, the J end by 5 bases, with 12 bases between. The chain's CDR3 is CASSLDRDRHEQYF. The CDR3 DNA follows: TGCGCCAGCAGCTTGGACAGGGATCGTCACGAGCAGTACTTC.

This chain connects TRBV10-3 to TRBJ2-1; 8 bases map to TRBD2. Germline assignment: CDR1 ENHRY and CDR2 SYGVKD. CDR3 size: 14 residues. Unmatched junction bases numbered 7, after V lost 10 bases and J lost 2 bases. The CDR3 here is CATGSGSAYNEQFF. Written as DNA, the CDR3 is TGTGCCACCGGAAGCGGGAGCGCCTACAATGAGCAGTTCTTC.

A few counts support this clonotype. The rearrangement links TRBV28 to TRBJ2-7; 11 bases map to TRBD1. V lost 3 bases and J lost 7; bases outside the gene matches: 8. This CDR3 region has 15 residues. Germline V gene lookup returns CDR1 MDHEN and CDR2 SYDVKM. CDR3: CASSFWTGGLGEQYF. The CDR3 nucleotides are TGTGCCAGCAGTTTCTGGACAGGGGGCCTGGGTGAGCAGTACTTC.

This clonotype appeared a few times. This chain uses TRBV30 with TRBJ1-1; TRBD1 matches 9 bases. V trimming: 2 bases; J trimming: 5 bases; junction bases outside the gene matches: 12. The CDR3 consists of 16 residues. Germline CDR1 reads GTSNPN; CDR2 reads SVGIG (reference sequence). The CDR3 here is CAWSPPNRGRWTEAFF. As DNA, the CDR3 is TGTGCCTGGAGTCCTCCCAACAGGGGGCGGTGGACTGAAGCTTTCTTT.

V usage is TRBV5-1 and J usage is TRBJ1-4; no clear D. The CDR3 has 13 residues. Germline CDR1 and CDR2: SGHRS and YFSETQ. Trimming pared 4 bases from V and 8 bases from J, leaving 12 bases between. As DNA, the CDR3 is TGCGCCAGCAGCGGAAACGTGGAGGAAAAACTGTTTTTT. It translates to CASSGNVEEKLFF.

The chain carries TRBV10-3 and TRBJ2-7, with 14 bases that match TRBD2. The CDR3 length is 16 residues. The V segment lost 6 bases and the J segment 6 bases; nucleotides outside the gene matches: 10. Germline V gene lookup returns CDR1 ENHRY and CDR2 SYGVKD. The CDR3 nucleotides read TGTGCCATCAGCTCCGGGACTAGCGGGAGCTTCCTCGAGCAGTACTTC. Translated: CAISSGTSGSFLEQYF.

The chain joins TRBV7-9 to TRBJ2-4; possible D gene TRBD2, 5 bases. This CDR3 spans 15 amino acids. Trimming took 5 bases from V and 2 from J, leaving 13 bases between them. CDR1 is SEHNR, CDR2 FQNEAQ, per germline (reference sequence). CDR3 sequence reads: CASSPHTGSKNIQYF. The CDR3 coding sequence is TGTGCCAGCAGCCCCCACACGGGGTCCAAAAACATTCAGTACTTC.

V and J are TRBV6-5 and TRBJ1-1, with unresolved D. The CDR3 consists of 15 residues. Germline V CDR1 and CDR2: MNHEY, SVGAGI. The V end lost 7 bases, the J end lost 5 bases, and 20 bases lay between the germline ends. DNA of the CDR3: TGTGCCAGCATGTTCTTTGGGCGGAGGCAGACTGAAGCTTTCTTT. It is translated as CASMFFGRRQTEAFF.

Many counts were recorded for this clonotype. The junction differs from germline at one of its ends, possibly a read error. The V gene is TRBV20-1, the J gene TRBJ2-7, with TRBD2 matching 7 bases. The CDR3 is 13 amino acids. Germline CDR1 and CDR2: DFQATT and SNEGSKA (reference sequence). CDR3 sequence: CSARAGSTYEQYF. CDR3 coding DNA: TGCAGTGCGAGAGCGGGGAGCACCTACGAGCAGTACTTC.

In its sample, this clonotype was seen a few times. The chain recombines TRBV4-1 with TRBJ1-5; a possible D gene is TRBD1 (6 bases). This CDR3 has 14 amino acids. The germline V gene encodes CDR1 MGHRA and CDR2 YSYEKL. Trimming took 4 bases from V and 3 from J, leaving 10 bases between them. The DNA of the CDR3 is TGCGCCAGCAGCCCTCAGGGGACCAATCAGCCCCAGCATTTT. As protein: CASSPQGTNQPQHF.

The CDR3 DNA follows: TGTGCCAGCAGTCCGTCTCAAGATCAGGGCCGGGAGACCCAGTACTTC. Translation: CASSPSQDQGRETQYF. The chain joins TRBV28 to TRBJ2-5; D perhaps matches TRBD1 (5 bases). The CDR3 is made up of 16 amino acids. Germline V lookup: CDR1 MDHEN, CDR2 SYDVKM. Trimming stripped 5 bases from V and 5 bases from J, with 21 bases between.

This clonotype has ten or more counts. The genes are TRBV20-1 and TRBJ2-5, with D perhaps TRBD1 (5 bases). The ends were cut back, 0 bases at V and 5 bases at J, with 16 bases in the middle. Germline V gene data show CDR1 as DFQATT and CDR2 as SNEGSKA (reference sequence). The CDR3 spans 15 residues. CDR3 DNA sequence: TGCAGTGCTAGAGATTTGCCAGGGATTATGGAGACCCAGTACTTC. Translating it yields CSARDLPGIMETQYF.

This clonotype appeared a few times. The gene calls are TRBV3-1 and TRBJ2-1; 8 bases align to TRBD2. V gave up 1 base and J gave up 4 bases; unmatched junction bases: 3. The germline CDR1 and CDR2 sequences are LGHDT and YNNKEL (reference sequence). CDR3 length: 15 residues. CDR3 DNA: TGTGCCAGCAGCCAAGTCCGCGGGAGGTACAATGAGCAGTTCTTC. Amino acids: CASSQVRGRYNEQFF.

The chain recombines TRBV3-1 with TRBJ2-3; TRBD2 agrees at 8 bases. CDR3 length: 18 residues. The V gene end was trimmed by 0 bases and the J gene end by 0 bases; junction bases not matched to a gene: 8. The germline CDR1 and CDR2 sequences are LGHDT and YNNKEL (reference sequence). The CDR3 sequence is CASSQELAGGPSTDTQYF. As DNA, the CDR3 is TGTGCCAGCAGCCAAGAGCTCGCGGGAGGACCTAGCACAGATACGCAGTATTTT.

This clonotype has more than one count but fewer than ten. This chain joins TRBV5-8 and TRBJ2-1; D remains ambiguous. CDR1 and CDR2 from the germline V gene are SGHTS and YDEGEE. The CDR3 runs 14 residues. The V end lost 6 bases, the J end lost 7 bases, and 17 bases lay between the germline ends. In nucleotides, the CDR3 is TGTGCCAGCACCCTAGGTCTACGGAAGAATGAGCAGTTCTTC. Translation gives CASTLGLRKNEQFF.

The CDR3 loop reads CASSKGEGLGFLSGANVLTF. CDR3 DNA: TGTGCCAGCAGCAAAGGGGAAGGGCTGGGGTTTTTATCTGGGGCCAACGTCCTGACTTTC. This chain links TRBV21-1 with TRBJ2-6; the table's D call, TRBD1, was not checked against the DNA. TRBV21-1 counts as a pseudogene. This CDR3 comprises 20 residues.

The gene calls are TRBV11-1 and TRBJ2-4, with 8 nucleotides matching TRBD1. There are 20 residues in the CDR3. J lost 0 bases, V lost 5 bases, and 18 bases had no gene match. The germline gives CDR1 SGHAT, CDR2 FQDESV (reference sequence). CDR3 amino acids: CASSPSPYRGENLAKNIQYF. In DNA form, the CDR3 reads TGTGCCAGCAGCCCCAGCCCCTACAGGGGGGAGAATCTAGCCAAAAACATTCAGTACTTC. The full variable domain, with the rest looked up from reference TRBV11-1 and TRBJ2-4, is EAEVAQSPRYKITEKSQAVAFWCDPISGHATLYWYRQILGQGPELLVQFQDESVVDDSQLPKDRFSAERLKGVDSTLKIQPAELGDSAMYLCASSPSPYRGENLAKNIQYFGAGTRLSVL.

V gene TRBV29-1 combines with J gene TRBJ2-5; D not certain. Trimming removed 4 bases from V and 1 base from J, with 13 bases in between. The CDR3 covers 14 residues. Germline V gives CDR1 SQVTM, CDR2 ANQGSEA. CDR3 sequence (DNA): TGCAGCGTTGTGATAATACCCCTCCAAGAGACCCAGTACTTC. It encodes CSVVIIPLQETQYF.